The text below deals with one T cell receptor (beta chain). Data came from immunoSEQ multiplex PCR; TCRdb stores just in-frame clones and leaves some out. The sample has about 58,000 clones, roughly four fifths seen once. Germline V gene data show CDR1 as SGHDT and CDR2 as YYEEEE. The CDR3 has 14 residues. V shed 4 bases and J 7 bases; nucleotides not matched to a gene: 6. This sample was taken from a study of OX40 agonist ivuxolimab in advanced cancers. The sample consisted of CD4+ or CD8+ T cells sorted from blood, taken in a trial of the OX40 agonist ivuxolimab. The rearrangement joins TRBV5-6 to TRBJ1-4; 8 bases agree with TRBD1. This receptor was obtained from an adult with an advanced solid tumor such as melanoma, head and neck, liver or kidney cancer. The CDR3 sequence: CASSTTGVREKLFF. CDR3 coding DNA: TGTGCCAGCAGCACGACAGGGGTCCGTGAAAAACTGTTTTTT.